This T cell receptor beta chain was sequenced for a study of T cell clones after liver transplantation. Findings of the study overall: Post-transplant, graft-donor-reactive CD4 TCRbeta sequences in blood dropped significantly in most of the 8 subjects.

CDR1 is MGHDK, CDR2 SYGVNS, per germline. The length of the CDR3 is 11 residues. Between the trimmed V and J ends, which lost 9 bases and 5 bases, there was a span of 10 bases. Profiling relied on immunoSEQ multiplex PCR, and the TCRdb table lists in-frame clones only, not all of them. The repertoire holds around 35,000 clones, with about 93% as singletons. This clone turned up a few times. What it binds is not known. The sample here was CD8+ T cells from blood, taken 12 months after liver transplant. The V gene is TRBV25-1, the J gene TRBJ1-1; D call uncertain. The origin of this receptor is a human patient who received a liver transplant. These T cells may partly come from the graft donor. CDR3 amino acids: CASLIGTEAFF. CDR3 DNA: TGTGCCAGTCTCATCGGAACTGAAGCTTTCTTT.